The subject of this entry is one TCR beta chain. Assay used: immunoSEQ multiplex PCR; TCRdb lists only in-frame clones, some missing. The table shows approximately 52,000 clones, with 70% to 85% occurring only once. This record belongs to a study of PD-L1 blockade in urothelial cancer. V gave up 0 bases and J gave up 2 bases, with 10 bases separating them. Per germline, CDR1 MGHRA and CDR2 YSYEKL. CDR3 length equals 16 residues. The chain carries TRBV4-1 and TRBJ1-4; D is possibly TRBD1 (5 bases). The sequence was obtained from a man in his 70s with urothelial cancer. The sequencing used PBMCs, collected around atezolizumab (anti-PD-L1) treatment. CDR3 nucleotide sequence: TGCGCCAGCAGCCAAGATCCGACAGTCACTAATGAAAAACTGTTTTTT. This codes for CASSQDPTVTNEKLFF.